The source of this T cell receptor beta chain is a study of graft-versus-host responses after intestinal transplantation. Across the whole study: Induction using anti-thymocyte globulin, followed by tacrolimus and steroids for 2 to 4 years, was given to all recipients. Findings and limits, study-wide: Circulating GvH clones peaking coincided with falling HvG clones soon after transplant. The recipient marrow held GvH clones, and some of them showed up first in ileum or blood. Some patients had graft-donor T cell macrochimerism, and their allografts showed high graft-versus-host to host-versus-graft clonal ratios.

Of note for this clone: As yet, its antigen is unknown.

Libraries were prepared by immunoSEQ multiplex PCR; TCRdb keeps only in-frame clonotypes and omits some of them. Of some 120,000 clones listed, about nine tenths are singletons. Here the sequenced sample was unstimulated CD4+ T cells sorted from spleen or lymph node cells, taken before intestinal transplant. This receptor was obtained from a human donor who received an intestinal transplant.

As DNA, the CDR3 is TGTGCCAGTAGCCGGGGGGGGGTCGGTGAAGCTTTCTTT. Translated, it gives CASSRGGVGEAFF. The chain combines TRBV19 with TRBJ1-1, with a weak D call TRBD1 (5 bases). CDR1 is LNHDA and CDR2 is SQIVND in the germline V gene (reference sequence). The V gene lost 6 bases and the J gene lost 7 bases, with 15 bases spanning the gap. The CDR3 extends over 13 amino acids.